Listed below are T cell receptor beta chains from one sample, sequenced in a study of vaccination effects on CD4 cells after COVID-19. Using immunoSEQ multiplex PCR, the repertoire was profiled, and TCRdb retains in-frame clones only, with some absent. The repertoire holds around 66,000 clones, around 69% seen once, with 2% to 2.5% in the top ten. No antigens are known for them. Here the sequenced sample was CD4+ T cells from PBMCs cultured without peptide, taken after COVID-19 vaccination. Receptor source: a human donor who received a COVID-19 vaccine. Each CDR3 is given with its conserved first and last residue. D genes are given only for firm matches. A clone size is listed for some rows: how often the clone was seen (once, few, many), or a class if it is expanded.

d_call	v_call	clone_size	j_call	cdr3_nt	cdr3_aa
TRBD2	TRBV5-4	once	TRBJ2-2	TGTGCCAGCAGCTTGGCCGTGGGGGGGGTGAGGCCCGGGGAGCTGTTTTTT	CASSLAVGGVRPGELFF
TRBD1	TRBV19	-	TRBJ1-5	TGTGCCAGTAGTAAACGAGACAGGGGAACAGATAGCAATCAGCCCCAGCATTTT	CASSKRDRGTDSNQPQHF
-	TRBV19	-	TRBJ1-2	TGTGCCAGTAGTCCCCTTGCGATGCGGGATAACTATGGCTACACCTTC	CASSPLAMRDNYGYTF
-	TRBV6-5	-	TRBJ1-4	TGTGCCAGCAGCGGCTATAACGGGCCGAATGAAAAACTGTTTTTT	CASSGYNGPNEKLFF
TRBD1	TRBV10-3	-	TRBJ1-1	TGTGCCATCAGTGAGGGGGGACAGGGGAACACTGAAGCTTTCTTT	CAISEGGQGNTEAFF
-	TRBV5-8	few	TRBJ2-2	TGTGCCAGCAGCTTGGGGCAGGTCCTTGGGTCCGGGGAGCTGTTTTTT	CASSLGQVLGSGELFF
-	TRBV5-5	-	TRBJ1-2	TGTGCCAGCAGCTTGGAAGGACGCGGGCGTAATGGCTACACCTTC	CASSLEGRGRNGYTF
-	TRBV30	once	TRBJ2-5	TGTGCCTGGAGTGGGGCAGGTCCACAAGAGACCCAGTACTTC	CAWSGAGPQETQYF
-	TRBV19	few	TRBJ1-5	TGTGCCAGTAAAACCGACACCACCTATAGCAATCAGCCCCAGCATTTT	CASKTDTTYSNQPQHF
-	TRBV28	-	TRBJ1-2	TGTGCCAGCAAAACCGGGACAAACGTCTATGGCTACACCTTC	CASKTGTNVYGYTF
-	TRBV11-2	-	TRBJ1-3	TGTGCCAGCAGCTTATATTTTACGACAATCTCTGGAAACACCATATATTTT	CASSLYFTTISGNTIYF
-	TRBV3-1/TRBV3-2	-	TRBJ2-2	TGTGCCAGCAGCCAAGACTGGCGCACCGGGGAGCTGTTTTTT	CASSQDWRTGELFF
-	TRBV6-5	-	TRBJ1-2	TGTGCCAGCAGTTCTAATAAGGGCTATGGCTACACCTTC	CASSSNKGYGYTF
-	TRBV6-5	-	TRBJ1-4	TGTGCCAGCAGTTACTCTAGATCCGAAAAACTGTTTTTT	CASSYSRSEKLFF
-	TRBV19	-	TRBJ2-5	TGTGCCAGTAGGAAATTTGGGGGGCCGGTACAAGAGACCCAGTACTTC	CASRKFGGPVQETQYF
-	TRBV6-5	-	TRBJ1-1	TGTGCCAGCAGTTACTCGGGCTTATCCGGGGGCACTGAAGCTTTCTTT	CASSYSGLSGGTEAFF
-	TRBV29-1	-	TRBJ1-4	TGCAGCTGCCAGTGGACTTTGGAGAATGAAAAACTGTTTTTT	CSCQWTLENEKLFF
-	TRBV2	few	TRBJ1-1	TGTGCCAGCAGTGAACCCGGGGGAGCTTTCTTT	CASSEPGGAFF
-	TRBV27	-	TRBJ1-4	TGTGCCAGCAGCCCAGGGACGACAACTAATGAAAAACTGTTTTTT	CASSPGTTTNEKLFF
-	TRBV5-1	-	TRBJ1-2	TGCGCCAGCAGCGTTACAGGGTCAGCTAACTATGGCTACACCTTC	CASSVTGSANYGYTF
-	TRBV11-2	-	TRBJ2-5	TGTGCCAGCAACGACAGGATCCAAGAGACCCAGTACTTC	CASNDRIQETQYF
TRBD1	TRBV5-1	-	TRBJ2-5	TGCGCCAGCAGCTTGATGGGACAGCAAGAGACCCAGTACTTC	CASSLMGQQETQYF
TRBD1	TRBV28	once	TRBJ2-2	TGTGCCAGCAGGGACTCAGGGGGCTATTTAAGAGGGGAGCTGTTTTTT	CASRDSGGYLRGELFF
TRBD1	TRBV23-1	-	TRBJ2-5	TGCGCCAGCGACGACAGGGTGGAGACCCAGTACTTC	CASDDRVETQYF
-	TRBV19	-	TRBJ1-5	TGTGCCAGTAGTATACTAGGGTCGGGCAATCAGCCCCAGCATTTT	CASSILGSGNQPQHF
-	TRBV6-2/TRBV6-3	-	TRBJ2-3	TGTGCCAGCAGTGCCCCGGTGGTTTTTGGGCAGTGGGATACGCAGTATTTT	CASSAPVVFGQWDTQYF
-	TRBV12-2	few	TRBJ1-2	TGTGCAAGTCGACTAGAGCTTCCCTATGGCTACACCTTC	CASRLELPYGYTF
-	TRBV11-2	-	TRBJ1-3	TGTGCCAGCAGCTTGTCCGTCTCTGGAAACACCATATATTTT	CASSLSVSGNTIYF
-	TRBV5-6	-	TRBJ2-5	TGTGCCAGCAGCCCCGGCGGGGAGACCCAGTACTTC	CASSPGGETQYF
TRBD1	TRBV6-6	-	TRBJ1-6	TGTGCCAGCAGTCCCCGGGACAGGGATAATTCACCCCTCCACTTT	CASSPRDRDNSPLHF
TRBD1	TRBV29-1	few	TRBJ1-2	TGCAGCGTCGCCACAACGGACAGGCGGGATGGCTACACCTTC	CSVATTDRRDGYTF
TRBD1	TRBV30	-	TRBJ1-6	TGTGCCTGGGACAGGGCGAGGTCACCCCTCCACTTT	CAWDRARSPLHF
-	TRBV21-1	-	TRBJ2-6	TGTGCCAGCAGCAAAGCCGGGACTAGAGTCACTGGGGCCAACGTCCTGACTTTC	CASSKAGTRVTGANVLTF
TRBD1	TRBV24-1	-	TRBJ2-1	TGTGCCACCAGTGACCCTGACCCGGGACAGGGATCGTACAATGAGCAGTTCTTC	CATSDPDPGQGSYNEQFF
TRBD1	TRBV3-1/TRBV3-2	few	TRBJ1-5	TGTGCCAGCAGCCAAGGGACAGGGGGCAATCAGCCCCAGCATTTT	CASSQGTGGNQPQHF
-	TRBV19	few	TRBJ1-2	TGTGCCAGTAGTATACTCCCGGGATCGCATGGCTACACCTTC	CASSILPGSHGYTF
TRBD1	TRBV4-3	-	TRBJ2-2	TGCGCCAGCAGCCAAGAGACAGGGAGGAACACCGGGGAGCTGTTTTTT	CASSQETGRNTGELFF
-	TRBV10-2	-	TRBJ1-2	TGCGCCAGCAGCCCCGACAGGACCGGCTACACCTTC	CASSPDRTGYTF
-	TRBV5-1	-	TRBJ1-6	TGCGCCAGCAGCTTGGCCTTTGGGGGGTTCAATTCACCCCTCCACTTT	CASSLAFGGFNSPLHF
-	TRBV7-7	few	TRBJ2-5	TGTGCCAGCAGCTTCACCGGACGGAGAGGGGAGACCCAGTACTTC	CASSFTGRRGETQYF
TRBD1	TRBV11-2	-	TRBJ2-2	TGTGCCAGCAGCCCCCGAGGGGGGACAGGTTACACCGGGGAGCTGTTTTTT	CASSPRGGTGYTGELFF